These 21 T cell receptor beta chains were sequenced from one sample in a study of OX40 agonist ivuxolimab in advanced cancers. The assay was immunoSEQ multiplex PCR, and TCRdb's table has in-frame clones only and misses some. The data show some 85,000 clones, roughly nine tenths seen once. Sequences were derived from CD4+ or CD8+ T cells sorted from blood, sampled in a trial of the OX40 agonist ivuxolimab. Receptors originate from an adult with an advanced solid tumor such as melanoma, head and neck, liver or kidney cancer.

The rearrangement uses TRBV6-1 and TRBJ2-7, with 9 bases fitting TRBD1. With 6 bases clipped from V and 4 bases from J, the junction kept 10 bases outside the gene matches. Germline V gene lookup returns CDR1 MNHNS and CDR2 SASEGT. The CDR3 spans 15 residues. CDR3 in amino acids: CASRGGQGNLYEQYF. CDR3 sequence (DNA): TGTGCCAGCAGGGGCGGACAGGGGAACCTTTACGAGCAGTACTTC.

The chain links TRBV7-2 to TRBJ2-7; no clear D gene. Germline CDR1 reads SGHTA; CDR2 reads FQGNSA. V was pared by 5 bases and J by 3 bases, with 5 bases between. CDR3 length: 11 amino acids. CDR3 residues: CASSPSYEQYF. The CDR3 nucleotides are TGTGCCAGCAGCCCCAGCTACGAGCAGTACTTC.

This chain links TRBV7-9 with TRBJ2-7; D remains ambiguous. The CDR3 is 12 residues long. Between the trimmed V and J ends, which lost 0 bases and 3 bases, there was a span of 3 bases. CDR1 and CDR2 from the germline V gene are SEHNR and FQNEAQ (reference sequence). The CDR3 protein is CASSLANYEQYF. The CDR3 DNA reads TGTGCCAGCAGCTTAGCGAACTACGAGCAGTACTTC.

The chain joins TRBV5-1 to TRBJ1-6, with 7 bases fitting TRBD1. The CDR3 length is 15 residues. Germline trimming cut 1 base from V and 2 bases from J; bases unmatched to any gene: 0. Germline loops: CDR1 SGHRS, CDR2 YFSETQ. The DNA for the CDR3 is TGCGCCAGCAGCTTGACAGGGGCCTATAATTCACCCCTCCACTTT. It translates to CASSLTGAYNSPLHF.

This clone was counted a few times. This chain connects TRBV2 to TRBJ1-2; the D gene is possibly TRBD1 (5 bases). Trimming removed 6 bases from V and 6 bases from J, with 17 bases in between. This CDR3 comprises 14 residues. Germline V gives CDR1 SNHLY, CDR2 FYNNEI. The CDR3 region has the DNA TGTGCCAGCAGGGAGCCAGGGAGGTCGAATGGCTACACCTTC. As protein: CASREPGRSNGYTF.

This clone was counted a single time. The chain has TRBV11-3 and TRBJ2-5, with D possibly matching TRBD2 (6 bases). The CDR3 sequence is 16 residues long. Germline V lookup: CDR1 SGHNT, CDR2 YENEEA. V lost 1 base and J lost 2, with 14 bases in between. The CDR3 here is CASSLVGGAIQETQYF. CDR3 nucleotide sequence: TGTGCCAGCAGCTTAGTGGGCGGGGCTATACAAGAGACCCAGTACTTC.

The chain links TRBV11-2 to TRBJ2-5; 7 bases match TRBD1. The germline V gene has CDR1 SGHAT and CDR2 FQNNGV. The CDR3 sequence is 14 residues long. The J segment lost 3 bases and the V segment lost 4 bases, leaving 5 bases of the junction unmatched. The CDR3 sequence: CASSSVTGKETQYF. The CDR3 region has the DNA TGTGCCAGCAGCTCCGTGACAGGGAAAGAGACCCAGTACTTC.

The J gene is TRBJ2-3, the V gene TRBV4-2; a weak D match, TRBD2 (5 bases). Germline loops: CDR1 LGHNA, CDR2 YNFKEQ. The CDR3 contains 15 residues. Trimming took off 2 bases at V and 1 base at J, with 10 bases between the two ends. The CDR3 region is CASSQRNSGTDTQYF. The CDR3 nucleotides are TGTGCCAGCAGCCAACGTAATAGCGGCACAGATACGCAGTATTTT.

This chain connects TRBV5-4 to TRBJ1-2, with 9 bases identical to TRBD1. The germline V gene has CDR1 SGHNT and CDR2 YYREEE (reference sequence). CDR3 length equals 15 residues. J lost 2 bases, V lost 2 bases, and 4 bases had no gene match. The CDR3 nucleotides are TGTGCCAGCAGCTTAGGGACAGGGTTAAACTATGGCTACACCTTC. Its protein is CASSLGTGLNYGYTF.

This clone appeared a few times. The chain employs TRBV5-1 and TRBJ2-7; D gene ambiguous. The CDR3 totals 13 residues. Between the trimmed V and J ends, which lost 0 bases and 3 bases, there was a span of 7 bases. The germline gives CDR1 SGHRS, CDR2 YFSETQ. The CDR3: CASSLGLIYEQYF. The CDR3 region has the DNA TGCGCCAGCAGCTTGGGACTTATCTACGAGCAGTACTTC.

The rearrangement links TRBV5-1 to TRBJ2-7; 7 positions match TRBD2. V lost 0 bases, J lost 0 bases, and 3 bases stayed unmatched. Germline CDR1 SGHRS, CDR2 YFSETQ. There are 15 residues in the CDR3. The CDR3 DNA reads TGCGCCAGCAGCTTGGCCGGGGGGTCCTCCTACGAGCAGTACTTC. Encoded protein: CASSLAGGSSYEQYF.

The chain employs TRBV21-1 and TRBJ2-1; whether TRBD2, the table's D call, matches the DNA was not checked. TRBV21-1 is classified as a pseudogene. The CDR3 has 19 amino acids. DNA for the CDR3: TGTGCCAGCAACGACCCGGGACTAGCGCCTGGAGCCCCCTACAATGAGCAGTTCTTC. Translated: CASNDPGLAPGAPYNEQFF.

The CDR3 is CASTEDRSAKNIQYF. DNA for the CDR3: TGTGCCAGTACCGAGGACCGCTCAGCCAAAAACATTCAGTACTTC. The J gene is TRBJ2-4, the V gene TRBV19, with D hard to call. With 7 bases removed from V and 0 bases from J, the gap between germline ends came to 13 bases. This CDR3 contains 15 residues. CDR1 and CDR2 (germline): LNHDA, SQIVND (reference sequence).

This rearrangement joins TRBV27 to TRBJ2-1; D might be TRBD2 (5 bases). CDR1 and CDR2 from the germline V gene are MNHEY and SMNVEV (reference sequence). Trimming took off 0 bases at V and 7 bases at J, with 13 bases between the two ends. This CDR3 comprises 15 residues. CDR3 nucleotide sequence: TGTGCCAGCAGTTTATCTAGCGCCATCCCAAATGAGCAGTTCTTC. This sequence encodes CASSLSSAIPNEQFF.

The chain uses TRBV2 and TRBJ2-7; perhaps D is TRBD1 or TRBD2 (6 bases each). Trimming left V 3 bases short and J 4 bases short, with 19 bases between. This CDR3 is 16 amino acids long. Germline V gives CDR1 SNHLY, CDR2 FYNNEI. CDR3 region: CASSDEGWGARYEQYF. The CDR3 nucleotides read TGTGCCAGCAGTGATGAGGGGTGGGGGGCTCGGTACGAGCAGTACTTC. The full variable domain, rest sourced from reference TRBV2 and TRBJ2-7, is EPEVTQTPSHQVTQMGQEVILRCVPISNHLYFYWYRQILGQKVEFLVSFYNNEISEKSEIFDDQFSVERPDGSNFTLKIRSTKLEDSAMYFCASSDEGWGARYEQYFGPGTRLTVT.

The chain employs TRBV18 and TRBJ2-3; 9 bases agree with TRBD1. Germline-derived CDR1 and CDR2 are KGHSH and LQKENI. V dropped 5 bases and J dropped 6; count of bases not matched to a gene: 21. CDR3 size: 19 residues. In nucleotides, the CDR3 is TGTGCCAGCTCATCAAAACGCATCCGGGACAGGGTCATCATCGATACGCAGTATTTT. Amino acid sequence: CASSSKRIRDRVIIDTQYF. The whole variable domain, filled in from reference TRBV18 and TRBJ2-3, reads NAGVMQNPRHLVRRRGQEARLRCSPMKGHSHVYWYRQLPEEGLKFMVYLQKENIIDESGMPKERFSAEFPKEGPSILRIQQVVRGDSAAYFCASSSKRIRDRVIIDTQYFGPGTRLTVL.

This chain connects TRBV10-2 to TRBJ2-2, with TRBD2 matching over 9 bases. With 9 bases clipped from V and 7 bases from J, the junction kept 9 bases outside the gene matches. The germline gives CDR1 WSHSY, CDR2 SAAADI. CDR3 size: 14 residues. The CDR3 sequence: CASSRGTSNGELFF. The CDR3 nucleotides are TGCGCCAGTTCTAGAGGGACTAGCAACGGGGAGCTGTTTTTT.

This chain connects TRBV2 to TRBJ2-3; TRBD2 matches 12 bases. After removal of 8 bases from V and 0 bases from J, the junction contained 3 bases not matched to a gene. The CDR3 has 15 residues. Germline CDR1 is SNHLY and CDR2 is FYNNEI. The DNA for the CDR3 is TGTGCCAGCGTCGGGACTAGCGGGAGCACAGATACGCAGTATTTT. Translating it yields CASVGTSGSTDTQYF. The whole variable domain, remainder taken from reference TRBV2 and TRBJ2-3, is EPEVTQTPSHQVTQMGQEVILRCVPISNHLYFYWYRQILGQKVEFLVSFYNNEISEKSEIFDDQFSVERPDGSNFTLKIRSTKLEDSAMYFCASVGTSGSTDTQYFGPGTRLTVL.

V usage is TRBV5-1 and J usage is TRBJ2-1; D might be TRBD1 (5 bases). The germline V and J ends were trimmed by 2 bases and 0 bases, with 12 bases remaining between them. The CDR3 consists of 16 residues. Germline CDR1 is SGHRS and CDR2 is YFSETQ. Here the CDR3 reads CASSLRARDSYNEQFF. In DNA, the CDR3 is TGCGCCAGCAGCTTACGGGCCAGGGACTCCTACAATGAGCAGTTCTTC.

The chain uses TRBV9 and TRBJ2-7; 7 nucleotides line up with TRBD1. Unmatched junction bases numbered 5, after V lost 0 bases and J lost 2 bases. Per germline, CDR1 SGDLS and CDR2 YYNGEE. This CDR3 comprises 15 residues. The CDR3 reads CASSVGPRGTYEQYF. The DNA of the CDR3 is TGTGCCAGCAGCGTAGGCCCCAGGGGGACCTACGAGCAGTACTTC. The complete variable domain, with remaining parts taken from reference TRBV9 and TRBJ2-7, reads DSGVTQTPKHLITATGQRVTLRCSPRSGDLSVYWYQQSLDQGLQFLIQYYNGEERAKGNILERFSAQQFPDLHSELNLSSLELGDSALYFCASSVGPRGTYEQYFGPGTRLTVT.

Only one count was recorded for this clone. The gene calls are TRBV7-9 and TRBJ2-2; a weak D match, TRBD2 (6 bases). Germline CDR1 is SEHNR and CDR2 is FQNEAQ (reference sequence). The CDR3 has 16 amino acids. The ends were cut back, 6 bases at V and 2 bases at J, with 16 bases in the middle. CDR3 sequence (DNA): TGTGCCAGCAGTACCCTAAGGCGGGATAACACCGGGGAGCTGTTTTTT. Translated: CASSTLRRDNTGELFF.